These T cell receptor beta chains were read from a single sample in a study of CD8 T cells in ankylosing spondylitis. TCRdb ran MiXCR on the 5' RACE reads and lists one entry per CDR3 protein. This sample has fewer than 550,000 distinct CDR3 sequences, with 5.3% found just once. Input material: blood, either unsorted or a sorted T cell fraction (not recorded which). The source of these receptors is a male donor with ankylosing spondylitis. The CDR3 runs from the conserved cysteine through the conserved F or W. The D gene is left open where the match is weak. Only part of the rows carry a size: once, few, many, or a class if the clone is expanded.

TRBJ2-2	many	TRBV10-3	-	TGTGCCATCATAACCGGGACGGAAGCGAACACCGGGGAGCTGTTTTTT	CAIITGTEANTGELFF
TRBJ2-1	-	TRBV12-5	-	TGTGCTAGTGCCCACAGCCTCTACAATGAGCAGTTCTTC	CASAHSLYNEQFF
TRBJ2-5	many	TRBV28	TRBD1	TGTGCCAGCAGTTTAATAGGGACAGGGAAAAAGACCCAGTACTTC	CASSLIGTGKKTQYF
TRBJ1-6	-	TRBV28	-	TGTGCCAGCAGAATGCGATATAATTCACCCCTCCACTTT	CASRMRYNSPLHF
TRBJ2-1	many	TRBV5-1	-	TGCGCCAGCAGCCCCGTCCGCAATGAGCAGTTCTTC	CASSPVRNEQFF
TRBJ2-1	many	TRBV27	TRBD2	TGTGCCAGCAGTTTAGGGACTAGCAGGAATGAGCAGTTCTTC	CASSLGTSRNEQFF
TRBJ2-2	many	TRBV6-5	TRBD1	TGTGCCAGCAGCTATTACAGGGGAATCGGGGAGCTGTTTTTT	CASSYYRGIGELFF
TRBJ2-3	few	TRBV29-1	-	TGCAGCGCGCTCCGGGGAGTGAGCACAGATACGCAGTATTTT	CSALRGVSTDTQYF
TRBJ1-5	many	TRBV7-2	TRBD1	TGTGCCAGCAGCCAGGGGGGGACGGGCAATCAGCCCCAGCATTTT	CASSQGGTGNQPQHF
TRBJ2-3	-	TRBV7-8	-	TGTGCCAGCGGCTTAGCGGTGAGGGAACCGAAAAGCACAGATACGCAGTATTTT	CASGLAVREPKSTDTQYF
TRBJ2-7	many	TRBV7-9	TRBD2	TGTGCCAGCAGCACGCGGACTAGCGGAACCTACGAGCAGTACTTC	CASSTRTSGTYEQYF
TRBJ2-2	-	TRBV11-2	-	TGTGCCACGGGGGCGAACGGGGAGCTGTTTTTT	CATGANGELFF
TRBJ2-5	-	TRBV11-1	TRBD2	TGTGCCAGCAGCTTAAGGGGACTAGCGATTGCCCAGTACTTC	CASSLRGLAIAQYF
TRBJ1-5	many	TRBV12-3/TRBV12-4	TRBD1	TGTGCCAGCAGCGGGACAGGGGGTAGCAATCAGCCCCAGCATTTT	CASSGTGGSNQPQHF
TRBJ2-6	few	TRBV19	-	TGTGCCAGTAGTAATCACGGTACGGGGGCCAACGTCCTGACTTTC	CASSNHGTGANVLTF
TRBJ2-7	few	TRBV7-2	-	TGTGCCAGCAGCTCCCTTGCGACGGGGTACGAGCAGTACTTC	CASSSLATGYEQYF
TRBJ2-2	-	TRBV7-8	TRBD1	TGTGCCAGCAGCTTACAGACAGGGCTTAACACCGGGGAGCTGTTTTTT	CASSLQTGLNTGELFF
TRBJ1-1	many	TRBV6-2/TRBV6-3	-	TGTGCCAGCAACGGCCCGGAGGAGACAAACACTGAAGCTTTCTTT	CASNGPEETNTEAFF
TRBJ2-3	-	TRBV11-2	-	TGTGCCAGCAGCCTCCCTGTACTAGCATCTGATACGCAGTATTTT	CASSLPVLASDTQYF
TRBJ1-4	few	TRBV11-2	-	TGTGCCAGCAGCGAAACAGGGTTTGCAACTAATGAAAAACTGTTTTTT	CASSETGFATNEKLFF
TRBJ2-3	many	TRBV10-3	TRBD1	TGTGCCATCTCTACAGGGGGCGGAGATACGCAGTATTTT	CAISTGGGDTQYF
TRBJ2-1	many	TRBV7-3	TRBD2	TGTGCCAGCAGCTTAAGAGTCTGGCGGGGGGGTCCCTACAATGAGCAGTTCTTC	CASSLRVWRGGPYNEQFF
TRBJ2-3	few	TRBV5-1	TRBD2	TGCGCCAGCAGCATTTCCGGGACTAGCGGGAACCCTAGCACAGATACGCAGTATTTT	CASSISGTSGNPSTDTQYF
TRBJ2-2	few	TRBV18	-	TGTGCCAGCTCACCAATACAGGGAGGCAACACCGGGGAGCTGTTTTTT	CASSPIQGGNTGELFF
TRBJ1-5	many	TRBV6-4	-	TGTGCCAGCAGTGATGATCAGCCCCAGCATTTT	CASSDDQPQHF
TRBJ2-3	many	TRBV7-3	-	TGTGCCAGCAGCTTAGGGGATATGTCGCATACGCAGTATTTT	CASSLGDMSHTQYF
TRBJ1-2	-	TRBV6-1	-	TGTGCCAGCAGTCTCGGGACGGAGTATGGCTACACCTTC	CASSLGTEYGYTF
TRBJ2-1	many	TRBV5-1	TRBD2	TGCGCCAGCAGCTTGTGGCGGGAGCCCGGAAATGAGCAGTTCTTC	CASSLWREPGNEQFF
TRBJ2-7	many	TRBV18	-	TGTGCCAGCTCACCTTCCGGGACGCCGACTTACGAGCAGTACTTC	CASSPSGTPTYEQYF
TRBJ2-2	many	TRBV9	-	TGTGCCAGCAGCGCGGGAAACGCGAACACCGGGGAGCTGTTTTTT	CASSAGNANTGELFF
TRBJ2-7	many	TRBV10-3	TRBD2	TGTGCCATCAGTGGATGGACTAGCGGGGCCTACGAGCAGTACTTC	CAISGWTSGAYEQYF
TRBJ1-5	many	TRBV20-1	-	TGCAGTGCTAGAGAACAGGATAGCAATCAGCCCCAGCATTTT	CSAREQDSNQPQHF
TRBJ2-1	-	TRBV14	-	TGTGCCAGCAGCCAAGGCAGGGCTGAGCAGTTCTTC	CASSQGRAEQFF
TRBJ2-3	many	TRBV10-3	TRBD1	TGTGCCATCACCCGACAGGGGTCCCCCACAGATACGCAGTATTTT	CAITRQGSPTDTQYF
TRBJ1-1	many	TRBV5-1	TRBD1	TGCGCCAGCAGCCAAGGGACAGGGGTTACTGAAGCTTTCTTT	CASSQGTGVTEAFF
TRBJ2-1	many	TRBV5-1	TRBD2	TGCGCCAGCAGCGCTAGCGGGGGGGCCTTCTCCTACAATGAGCAGTTCTTC	CASSASGGAFSYNEQFF
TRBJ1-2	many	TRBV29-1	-	TGCAGCGTTGGAATCCTTAGTGGGTATGGCTACACCTTC	CSVGILSGYGYTF
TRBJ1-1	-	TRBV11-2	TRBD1	TGTGCCAGCAGCACCCGGACAGGGGACACTGAAGCTTTCTTT	CASSTRTGDTEAFF
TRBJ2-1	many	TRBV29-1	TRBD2	TGCAGCGTTGACCGGGGGGGCCTCAGGACCTACAATGAGCAGTTCTTC	CSVDRGGLRTYNEQFF
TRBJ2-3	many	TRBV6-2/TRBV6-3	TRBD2	TGTGCCAGCAGTTACGCTAGCGGAAGCACAGATACGCAGTATTTT	CASSYASGSTDTQYF
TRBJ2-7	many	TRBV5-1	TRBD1	TGCGCCAGCAGCCGGGGACAGGCCGCCTACGAGCAGTACTTC	CASSRGQAAYEQYF
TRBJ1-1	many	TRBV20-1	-	TGCAGTGCCCGCGGGTACAGCGCCGAAGCTTTCTTT	CSARGYSAEAFF
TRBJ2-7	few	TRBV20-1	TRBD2	TGCAGTGCTAGAGGGGGACTTGAGCGGGGGTCTCGAAAGGCCTACGAGCAGTACTTC	CSARGGLERGSRKAYEQYF
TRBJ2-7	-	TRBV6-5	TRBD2	TGTGCCAGCATCTACGGAGTGACTAGCGGGGGTTACGAGCAGTACTTC	CASIYGVTSGGYEQYF
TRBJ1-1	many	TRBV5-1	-	TGCGCCAGCAGTCTCCTATCTAGTCCCACTGAAGCTTTCTTT	CASSLLSSPTEAFF
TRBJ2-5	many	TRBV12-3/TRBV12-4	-	TGTGCCAGCAGCTGGACATCCGCAGAGACCCAGTACTTC	CASSWTSAETQYF
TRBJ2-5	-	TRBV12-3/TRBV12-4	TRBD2	TGTGCCAGCAGTTCAGGGACTAGCAAAAGTGAGACCCAGTACTTC	CASSSGTSKSETQYF
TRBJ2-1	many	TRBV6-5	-	TGTGCCAGCAGTTATGACAGCAATGAGCAGTTCTTC	CASSYDSNEQFF
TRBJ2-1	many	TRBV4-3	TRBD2	TGCGCCAGCAGCCAAGATCGCGGGGCTAGCGGGAAGGAGCAGTTCTTC	CASSQDRGASGKEQFF
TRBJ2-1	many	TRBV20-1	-	TGCAGTGCTGATTGGGGGGTCTACAATGAGCAGTTCTTC	CSADWGVYNEQFF